The following is a TCR beta chain sequence with its context. As yet, its antigen is unknown. The V segment lost 0 bases and the J segment 6 bases; nucleotides outside the gene matches: 5. The length of the CDR3 is 16 residues. CDR1 KGHSH and CDR2 LQKENI come from the germline V gene. At the survey level, the v3.0 immunoSEQ assay was run. Only in-frame clones appear in the TCRdb table, and some are missing; sequencing was by immunoSEQ multiplex PCR. In the table there are around 21,000 clones, about 85% of which are singletons. These data are taken from a study of long-term antiretroviral therapy in people with HIV. Study conclusions and caveats: Data on ART adherence, viral resistance or therapy changes were unavailable. Diversity increased after ART yet remained lower than in transplant donor controls. The study found narrower CDR3 length ranges in HIV repertoires than in controls.

The sequences come from unsorted PBMCs, collected roughly 4 years after starting antiretroviral therapy. The J gene is TRBJ2-2, the V gene TRBV18, with 9 bases lining up with TRBD1. The receptor was isolated from a man aged 18 to 29 with HIV. CDR3 in DNA: TGTGCCAGCTCACCACCGGGACAGGGAGGCTCCGGGGAGCTGTTTTTT. This gives the protein CASSPPGQGGSGELFF. Full variable domain (outside the CDR3, taken from reference TRBV18 and TRBJ2-2): NAGVMQNPRHLVRRRGQEARLRCSPMKGHSHVYWYRQLPEEGLKFMVYLQKENIIDESGMPKERFSAEFPKEGPSILRIQQVVRGDSAAYFCASSPPGQGGSGELFFGEGSRLTVL.